This entry features one TCR beta chain sequence. Its antigen is not identified. The source of the sample is a study of post-analysis software for immune sequencing data. There are 17 residues in the CDR3. Germline V gene lookup returns CDR1 WSHSY and CDR2 SAAADI. General study points: Several TRBV segments, TRBV5-6, TRBV5-1 and TRBV20-1 among them, were found more frequent in patients than controls.

Presence of unique molecular identifiers characterized the TCR beta cDNA libraries. TCRdb reanalysed the PCR reads using MiXCR and keeps one entry per CDR3 protein. The sample lists some 690,000 distinct CDR3 sequences, roughly 30% occurring once. The V and J genes are TRBV10-2 and TRBJ2-5, with a possible D match to TRBD1 (6 bases). The DNA matches TRBJ2-7 better at its end, which makes the J call doubtful. The receptor comes from a girl aged 5-17 years with multiple sclerosis. Specimen: blood. CDR3 residues: CASSQNSGAAWNYEQYF. CDR3 sequence (DNA): TGCGCCAGCAGTCAGAATTCAGGGGCGGCCTGGAACTACGAGCAGTACTTC.